These T cell receptor beta chains were read from a single sample in a study of OX40 agonist ivuxolimab in advanced cancers. Some clones are missing from TCRdb's copy, which holds only in-frame ones; the method was immunoSEQ multiplex PCR. The sample holds under 50,000 clones, roughly 85% seen once. The sequencing used CD4+ or CD8+ T cells sorted from blood, collected in a trial of the OX40 agonist ivuxolimab. These receptors were obtained from an adult with an advanced solid tumor such as melanoma, head and neck, liver or kidney cancer. The CDR3 runs from the conserved cysteine through the conserved F or W. A D gene is named only where the DNA matches it firmly. Some rows have no size entry. The others give once, few or many, or a class for an expanded clone.

V gene,CDR3 length,D gene,J gene,clone size,CDR3 DNA,CDR3 protein
TRBV5-5,13,-,TRBJ2-1,-,TGTGCCAGCAGCTTGTTTCCCCGGGGTGAGCAGTTCTTC,CASSLFPRGEQFF
TRBV5-1,17,TRBD1,TRBJ2-5,-,TGCGCCAGCAGCTTTCCTAAGAGGACAGGGGAACAAGAGACCCAGTACTTC,CASSFPKRTGEQETQYF
TRBV27,18,TRBD2,TRBJ2-5,-,TGTGCCAGCAAAGACCTTTGGCGGGAGGGCCCAATAACAGAGACCCAGTACTTC,CASKDLWREGPITETQYF
TRBV29-1,13,-,TRBJ2-5,once,TGCAGCGTTGATAAGGGTTCCCAAGAGACCCAGTACTTC,CSVDKGSQETQYF
TRBV5-5,14,-,TRBJ2-2,-,TGTGCCAGCAGCTTCAACTCTTTCACCGGGGAGCTGTTTTTT,CASSFNSFTGELFF
TRBV7-8,20,TRBD2,TRBJ2-3,many,TGTGCCAGCAGCTTCCACCCTCCTCAGACTAGCGGGAGGGCGGGGGATACGCAGTATTTT,CASSFHPPQTSGRAGDTQYF
TRBV10-1,14,-,TRBJ2-7,-,TGCGCCAGCAGTGAGTCTCGGGGTACCTACGAGCAGTACTTC,CASSESRGTYEQYF
TRBV2,15,TRBD2,TRBJ2-2,once,TGTGCCAGCACCTCGACTAGCGTAGACACCGGGGAGCTGTTTTTT,CASTSTSVDTGELFF
TRBV12-5,15,-,TRBJ1-3,-,TGTGCTAGTGGTTTGGTTTCGACCTCTGGAAACACCATATATTTT,CASGLVSTSGNTIYF
TRBV4-3,14,-,TRBJ1-1,few,TGCGCCAGCAGCCAATGGGCAGGGGCCTCTGAAGCTTTCTTT,CASSQWAGASEAFF
TRBV11-2,15,TRBD1,TRBJ2-2,-,TGTGCCAGCAGCCCCGGGACAGGGAAATTGGGGGAGCTGTTTTTT,CASSPGTGKLGELFF
TRBV5-1,13,-,TRBJ1-2,-,TGCGCCAGCAGCTTGGATGGGGCGCGGGGCTACACCTTC,CASSLDGARGYTF
TRBV6-5,15,TRBD2,TRBJ2-2,-,TGTGCCAGCAGACCCGGGACTAGCGGGACCGGGGAGCTGTTTTTT,CASRPGTSGTGELFF
TRBV9,17,-,TRBJ2-6,-,TGTGCCAGCAGCCCTTGGGGATCCCCTTCTGGGGCCAACGTCCTGACTTTC,CASSPWGSPSGANVLTF
TRBV6-1,14,-,TRBJ1-1,-,TGTGCCAGCAGCGAACAGGAGATGAACACTGAAGCTTTCTTT,CASSEQEMNTEAFF
TRBV9,15,-,TRBJ2-6,-,TGTGCCAGCAGCCCCCTGAGCTCTGGGGCCAACGTCCTGACTTTC,CASSPLSSGANVLTF
TRBV2,12,-,TRBJ2-7,-,TGTGCCACCCAAACCGGATGGGGCGAGCAGTACTTC,CATQTGWGEQYF
TRBV5-5,15,TRBD2,TRBJ2-7,-,TGTGCCAGCAGCGGACTAGCGGGAGGGCCCTACGAGCAGTACTTC,CASSGLAGGPYEQYF
TRBV7-2,15,TRBD2,TRBJ2-3,-,TGTGCCAGCAGCTACCAAGCGGGAGGGTCAGATACGCAGTATTTT,CASSYQAGGSDTQYF
TRBV7-9,15,TRBD2,TRBJ2-5,-,TGTGCCAGCAGTCCAGTCAGCGGGAGAGGAGAGACCCAGTACTTC,CASSPVSGRGETQYF
TRBV5-1,16,-,TRBJ1-3,-,TGCGCCAGCAGCTTGGCCCGAACGGGTTTTGGAAACACCATATATTTT,CASSLARTGFGNTIYF
TRBV6-1,13,-,TRBJ1-3,-,TGTGCCAGCATCTGGACAGATAAAAACACCATATATTTT,CASIWTDKNTIYF
TRBV27,15,-,TRBJ2-7,-,TGTGCCAGCAGTAAGGGACACACCTTCACCTACGAGCAGTACTTC,CASSKGHTFTYEQYF
TRBV12-5,18,TRBD2,TRBJ2-1,-,TGTGCTAGTGGTTTGGTACCCGATGGGACTAGCGGGACCAATGAGCAGTTCTTC,CASGLVPDGTSGTNEQFF
TRBV19,16,-,TRBJ2-1,-,TGTGCCAGTAGTATGTCGGACAGCGGCTGGGTCGATGAGCAGTTCTTC,CASSMSDSGWVDEQFF
TRBV28,11,-,TRBJ2-7,-,TGTGCCAGCAGTTTCGCCGGGACTCAGTACTTC,CASSFAGTQYF
TRBV11-2,14,-,TRBJ1-1,-,TGTGCCAGCAGCCCGAGTGGGACTTCCCGCCCAGCTTTCTTT,CASSPSGTSRPAFF
TRBV5-1,15,-,TRBJ2-7,-,TGCGCCAGCAGCTTGGTTGGCGGGCTCTCCTACGAGCAGTACTTC,CASSLVGGLSYEQYF
TRBV5-6,14,TRBD1,TRBJ2-7,-,TGTGCCAGCAGCTCCCGGGACAGGGGGCACGAGCAGTACTTC,CASSSRDRGHEQYF
TRBV27,16,TRBD2,TRBJ2-1,-,TGTGCCAGCAGTCCAGGGACTAGCGGGAGCAGGAGTGAGCAGTTCTTC,CASSPGTSGSRSEQFF
TRBV11-2,17,TRBD2,TRBJ2-1,-,TGTGCCAGCAGCTTAGGGGCTAGCGGGAGGCTTTACAATGAGCAGTTCTTC,CASSLGASGRLYNEQFF
TRBV9,14,-,TRBJ1-5,once,TGTGCCAGCAGCGTATCGCAGAGCAATCAGCCCCAGCATTTT,CASSVSQSNQPQHF
TRBV19,16,TRBD1,TRBJ1-1,-,TGTGCCAGTAGTACCCGGACAGGGGTTTTGAACACTGAAGCTTTCTTT,CASSTRTGVLNTEAFF
TRBV5-1,17,TRBD2,TRBJ2-1,-,TGCGCCAGCAGCTTGGCGGAGACTAGCGGGCCGAACAATGAGCAGTTCTTC,CASSLAETSGPNNEQFF
TRBV7-2,14,TRBD1,TRBJ1-4,-,TGTGCCAGCAGCTTGGACAGGGGAAGTAGGAAACTGTTTTTT,CASSLDRGSRKLFF
TRBV5-6,14,-,TRBJ1-6,-,TGTGCCAGCAGCCCGAGGGACAAAGATTCACCCCTCCACTTT,CASSPRDKDSPLHF
TRBV4-1,15,-,TRBJ1-5,-,TGCGCCAGCAGCCAAGGATCCGGGGGCTTACAGCCCCAGCATTTT,CASSQGSGGLQPQHF
TRBV18,12,-,TRBJ2-7,-,TGTGCCAGCTCACTCGGTCCCGGTGAGCAGTACTTC,CASSLGPGEQYF
TRBV7-9,14,-,TRBJ2-3,-,TGTGCCAGCAGCTTAGCGGAACTAAAAGATACGCAGTATTTT,CASSLAELKDTQYF
TRBV20-1,11,-,TRBJ2-1,-,TGCAGTGCGGGACGGTTCAATGAGCAGTTCTTC,CSAGRFNEQFF
TRBV5-1,13,-,TRBJ1-1,-,TGCGCCAGCAATTCAGATATGAACACTGAAGCTTTCTTT,CASNSDMNTEAFF
TRBV6-1,14,-,TRBJ1-2,few,TGTGCCAGCAGTGACTGGTTGGGGGTGGAGGGCTACACCTTC,CASSDWLGVEGYTF
TRBV6-5,14,-,TRBJ2-3,-,TGTGCCAGCCAACCGGCCCTGAACACAGATACGCAGTATTTT,CASQPALNTDTQYF
TRBV14,15,-,TRBJ2-5,-,TGTGCCAGCAGCCGGGCGAGCGTACTAGGGGAGACCCAGTACTTC,CASSRASVLGETQYF
TRBV2,14,-,TRBJ1-2,-,TGTGCCATCGGCAATCGGGTGGGAATCTATGGCTACACCTTC,CAIGNRVGIYGYTF
TRBV11-3,16,-,TRBJ1-1,-,TGTGCCAGCAGCTTAGGCGGGGGTACAGCGAACACTGAAGCTTTCTTT,CASSLGGGTANTEAFF
TRBV19,14,-,TRBJ1-2,-,TGTGCCAGTAGTATCGGGGGGTCTAACTATGGCTACACCTTC,CASSIGGSNYGYTF
TRBV5-4,12,-,TRBJ2-7,once,TGTGCCAGCAGCCCCCCCCTAGGGGAGCAGTACTTC,CASSPPLGEQYF
TRBV7-2,15,-,TRBJ2-7,once,TGTGCCAGCAGTCCGACCTCTGCGGGGCTCTACGAGCAGTACTTC,CASSPTSAGLYEQYF
TRBV30,15,TRBD1,TRBJ1-1,-,TGTGCCTGGAGGCTTCGTGGGACAGACACCCTTGAAGCTTTCTTT,CAWRLRGTDTLEAFF
TRBV27,10,-,TRBJ1-2,-,TGTGCCAGACCAATCTATGGCTACACCTTC,CARPIYGYTF
TRBV7-8,13,-,TRBJ1-1,-,TGTGCCAGCAGCTCCGACAGGTACACTGAAGCTTTCTTT,CASSSDRYTEAFF
TRBV25-1,16,TRBD1,TRBJ2-7,-,TGTGCCAGCAGTACACAAGGGACAGGGGGACGTGGGGAGCAGTACTTC,CASSTQGTGGRGEQYF